These 23 T cell receptor beta chains came from one sample sequenced in a study of blood T cells in healthy people across ages. Together with a sample-barcoded 5' primer, a J-beta primer mix was included in a second PCR lasting about 6 to 11 cycles. One entry per CDR3 protein, called by TCRdb with MiXCR from the 5' RACE reads. Among 1.5 million to 2 million distinct CDR3 sequences listed, 28% were seen once. The sequenced sample consisted of blood. The receptors shown here come from a woman aged 30 to 39 in good health.

This clonotype was seen at least ten times. This chain links TRBV20-1 with TRBJ1-2, with D perhaps TRBD1 (5 bases). CDR3 length equals 11 residues. CDR1 DFQATT and CDR2 SNEGSKA come from the germline V gene (reference sequence). Trimming removed 3 bases from V and 8 bases from J, with 10 bases in between. The chain's CDR3 is CSARTVGGYTF. CDR3 sequence (DNA): TGCAGTGCTAGGACAGTTGGAGGCTACACCTTC.

This clonotype has more than one count but fewer than ten. The chain is built from TRBV2 and TRBJ1-2; tentative D call: TRBD1 (5 bases). Germline V gene sequence: CDR1 SNHLY, CDR2 FYNNEI. This CDR3 has 14 residues. V dropped 8 bases and J dropped 8 bases, with 21 bases sitting between them. CDR3 loop: CASHEQELNRGYTF. The CDR3 DNA sequence: TGTGCCAGCCACGAACAGGAATTGAATAGAGGCTACACCTTC.

This clonotype was detected ten times or more. The V call is TRBV5-1, the J call TRBJ2-1; D may correspond to TRBD1 or TRBD2 (5 bases each). This CDR3 is built from 16 residues. CDR1 is SGHRS and CDR2 is YFSETQ in the germline V gene. Trimming took off 3 bases at V and 5 bases at J, with 18 bases between the two ends. The CDR3 bases are TGCGCCAGCAGCTCTTGGGCCGGGACCAACAACAATGAGCAGTTCTTC. It encodes CASSSWAGTNNNEQFF.

As to this clonotype: With a much larger clone just one base away, this may be a read error. The gene calls are TRBV10-3 and TRBJ2-7, with D unresolved. V shed 0 bases and J shed 7 bases, with 10 bases lying between them. This CDR3 comprises 13 residues. Germline V gene sequence: CDR1 ENHRY, CDR2 SYGVKD. CDR3 DNA sequence: TGTGCCATCAGTGAGTCAGGAGACAATGAGCAGTACTTC. The encoded protein is CAISESGDNEQYF.

The rearrangement joins TRBV2 to TRBJ2-1, with 8 positions matching TRBD2. Germline V gene sequence: CDR1 SNHLY, CDR2 FYNNEI. The junction had 7 bases not matched to a gene; V was cut back by 7 bases and J by 5 bases. CDR3 length: 14 amino acids. CDR3 coding DNA: TGTGCCAGCACGGGGACTAGGGGTCACAATGAGCAGTTCTTC. Its translation: CASTGTRGHNEQFF.

This clonotype occurred many times. The DNA for the CDR3 is TGCAGTGCTAGACCCGGGACTAGCGGGCGAGAGACCCAGTACTTC. Translating gives CSARPGTSGRETQYF. The chain joins TRBV20-1 to TRBJ2-5; 12 bases match TRBD2. The CDR3 consists of 15 residues. J lost 4 bases, V lost 2 bases, and 5 bases had no gene match. Per the germline V gene, CDR1 is DFQATT and CDR2 is SNEGSKA (reference sequence).

With respect to this clonotype: A much more abundant neighbour one base away suggests this may be a read error. The chain is built from TRBV4-2 and TRBJ2-1; the D gene is possibly TRBD2 (5 bases). Germline CDR1 and CDR2: LGHNA and YNFKEQ. Trimming took off 4 bases at V and 13 bases at J, with 20 bases between the two ends. The CDR3 length is 14 residues. For the CDR3, the DNA is TGTGCCAGCAGCCCCTCCCCGGGAAAAGAGACCCAGTTCTTC. The encoded protein is CASSPSPGKETQFF.

Many counts were recorded for this clonotype. The V call is TRBV28, the J call TRBJ2-7; 8 positions match TRBD1. Germline V CDR1 and CDR2: MDHEN, SYDVKM. This CDR3 comprises 15 residues. J lost 4 bases, V lost 4 bases, and 9 bases had no gene match. The CDR3 DNA reads TGTGCCAGCAGTTCTCCAGGACAGGGTAATTACGAGCAGTACTTC. As protein: CASSSPGQGNYEQYF. The entire variable domain, with the rest obtained from reference TRBV28 and TRBJ2-7, is as follows: DVKVTQSSRYLVKRTGEKVFLECVQDMDHENMFWYRQDPGLGLRLIYFSYDVKMKEKGDIPEGYSVSREKKERFSLILESASTNQTSMYLCASSSPGQGNYEQYFGPGTRLTVT.

This chain connects TRBV7-8 to TRBJ2-5, with TRBD2 matching 8 bases. CDR1 is SGHVS and CDR2 is FQNEAQ in the germline V gene. Trimming at V came to 5 bases and at J to 5 bases, leaving 13 bases not matched to a gene. The CDR3 is 16 residues long. CDR3 residues: CASSPEWYSGMETQYF. CDR3 DNA sequence: TGTGCCAGCAGCCCCGAGTGGTATAGCGGGATGGAGACCCAGTACTTC.

About this clonotype: With a much larger clone just one base away, this may be a read error. The V and J genes are TRBV6-4 and TRBJ2-1; 9 positions match TRBD2. The CDR3 totals 16 residues. Germline CDR1 and CDR2: MRHNA and SNTAGT. The CDR3 sequence: CASSGTSGRSYNKQFF. CDR3 sequence (DNA): TGTGCCAGCAGTGGCACCAGCGGGAGGTCCTACAATAAGCAGTTCTTC.

This clonotype was seen a handful of times. The chain joins TRBV18 to TRBJ2-5; no reliable D call. This CDR3 is built from 13 residues. The germline CDR1 and CDR2 sequences are KGHSH and LQKENI. The V end lost 6 bases, the J end lost 5 bases, and 13 bases lay between the germline ends. The CDR3 protein is CASSQQWDETQYF. DNA for the CDR3: TGTGCCAGCTCGCAACAGTGGGATGAGACCCAGTACTTC.

This clonotype appeared many times. The chain has TRBV5-1 and TRBJ2-7; D is unresolved. The germline V gene has CDR1 SGHRS and CDR2 YFSETQ. Deletions cut 2 bases from V and 2 bases from J, with 14 bases between. This CDR3 is built from 15 residues. This CDR3 is CASSFEPEPPYEQYF. DNA of the CDR3: TGCGCCAGCAGCTTTGAGCCGGAGCCACCCTACGAGCAGTACTTC.

The chain is built from TRBV12-3 or TRBV12-4 and TRBJ1-1, with TRBD1 matching over 8 bases. Trimming took 5 bases from V and 3 from J; bases not matched to a gene: 5. The CDR3 covers 14 residues. This CDR3 reads CASSRSGGHTEAFF. In nucleotides, the CDR3 is TGTGCCAGCAGTCGTTCAGGGGGCCACACTGAAGCTTTCTTT.

Regarding this clonotype: One junction end disagrees with the germline gene, perhaps due to a read error. The genes are TRBV11-1 and TRBJ2-5; TRBD2 aligns across 7 bases. Looked up from germline, CDR1 is SGHAT and CDR2 is FQDESV (reference sequence). The CDR3 totals 15 residues. The CDR3 DNA is TGTGCCATCAGCTTAGCGGGCGGCGCAGGGGAGACCCAGTACTTC. Encoded protein: CAISLAGGAGETQYF.

The V gene is TRBV7-3, the J gene TRBJ1-1, with 7 bases that match TRBD1. The CDR3 is 13 amino acids. J lost 6 bases, V lost 3 bases, and 4 bases had no gene match. The germline CDR1 and CDR2 sequences are SGHTA and FQGTGA. DNA for the CDR3: TGTGCCAGCAGCTTTACCGGGACAGCTGAAGCTTTCTTT. Translation gives CASSFTGTAEAFF.

This clonotype was recorded a few times. This chain connects TRBV12-3 or TRBV12-4 to TRBJ2-1; D is unclear. V was shortened by 4 bases and J by 2 bases, with 12 bases between the two germline ends. The CDR3 is 15 residues long. The CDR3 region has the DNA TGTGCCAGCAGTTGGAGTGGCCGAACCTACAATGAGCAGTTCTTC. Translation: CASSWSGRTYNEQFF.

This clonotype was counted at least ten times. The chain joins TRBV27 to TRBJ2-7, with D perhaps being TRBD1 or TRBD2 (5 bases each). V gave up 3 bases and J gave up 5 bases, with 14 bases separating them. This CDR3 region has 14 residues. Germline lookup yields CDR1 MNHEY and CDR2 SMNVEV (reference sequence). The CDR3 here is CASSFEGPFDEQYF. For the CDR3, the DNA is TGTGCCAGCAGTTTCGAGGGGCCCTTCGACGAGCAGTACTTC.

A few counts support this clonotype. V gene TRBV7-9 combines with J gene TRBJ2-5; weak D call: TRBD1 (6 bases). Germline V lookup: CDR1 SEHNR, CDR2 FQNEAQ (reference sequence). This CDR3 has 16 residues. Trimming removed 5 bases at V and 5 bases at J, with 21 bases between. The CDR3 sequence is CASSLVGRGPGETQYF. The CDR3 coding sequence is TGTGCCAGCAGCCTAGTAGGCAGGGGACCGGGGGAGACCCAGTACTTC.

J is TRBJ2-1 and V is TRBV20-1; 12 nucleotides agree with TRBD2. In germline, CDR1 is DFQATT, CDR2 SNEGSKA (reference sequence). The CDR3 totals 13 residues. The V gene end was trimmed by 7 bases and the J gene end by 6 bases; junction bases not matched to a gene: 4. The CDR3 loop is CSVTSGRSNEQFF. The CDR3 coding sequence is TGCAGTGTAACTAGCGGGAGGTCCAATGAGCAGTTCTTC.

This clonotype was detected a few times. The genes are TRBV7-9 and TRBJ2-3; D possibly uses TRBD1 or TRBD2 (5 bases each). Per germline, CDR1 SEHNR and CDR2 FQNEAQ (reference sequence). V lost 1 base, J lost 6 bases, and 14 bases lay in between. CDR3 length: 15 residues. The CDR3 sequence: CASSLDGGTADTQYF. In DNA form, the CDR3 reads TGTGCCAGCAGCTTAGATGGGGGAACCGCCGATACGCAGTATTTT. Variable domain in full (rest from reference TRBV7-9 and TRBJ2-3): DTGVSQNPRHKITKRGQNVTFRCDPISEHNRLYWYRQTLGQGPEFLTYFQNEAQLEKSRLLSDRFSAERPKGSFSTLEIQRTEQGDSAMYLCASSLDGGTADTQYFGPGTRLTVL.

This chain uses TRBV5-1 with TRBJ1-2; D gene uncertain. Trimming shortened V by 4 bases and J by 0 bases, and 7 bases separated the two germline ends. The CDR3 has 13 amino acids. The germline V gene has CDR1 SGHRS and CDR2 YFSETQ. This CDR3 is CASSVAPNYGYTF. The CDR3 nucleotides read TGCGCCAGCAGCGTGGCCCCTAACTATGGCTACACCTTC.

This sequence joins TRBV28 and TRBJ2-5; 8 bases are shared with TRBD1. The CDR3 spans 12 residues. Germline lookup yields CDR1 MDHEN and CDR2 SYDVKM. Losses at the gene ends were 9 bases for V and 4 bases for J; bases not matched to a gene: 4. CDR3 sequence: CASRDRLETQYF. CDR3 nucleotides: TGTGCCAGTAGGGACAGGTTAGAGACCCAGTACTTC.

The V call is TRBV12-3 or TRBV12-4, the J call TRBJ2-3, with D perhaps TRBD1 (6 bases). V was pared by 5 bases and J by 6 bases, with 27 bases between. The CDR3 length is 18 residues. CDR3 loop: CASSRNTQGLRAADTQYF. The CDR3 DNA is TGTGCCAGCAGTAGAAACACACAGGGTTTAAGGGCAGCCGATACGCAGTATTTT.